The 22 T cell receptor beta chains below were found in one sample sequenced in a study of vaccination effects on CD4 cells after COVID-19 (dated by TCRdb to between 2020 and 2023). Libraries were constructed by the immunoSEQ multiplex PCR assay. TCRdb stores this immuneACCESS table with in-frame sequences only. Part of the clones is absent; in the studies checked, under half of the shortfall reflects unresolved V genes, and no reason is known for the rest. This sample comprises fewer than 70,000 clones, 80% of them detected only once. Of the sample, about 12% falls within the top ten clones. To identify antigen-specific CD4+ T cell clonotypes by their expansion, the ViraFEST assay first stimulated PBMC with viral peptide pools and then applied TCR sequencing. After around 11 days of culture, CD4+ T cells were isolated with the EasySep CD4+ T cell isolation kit. None of the healthy vaccine recipients had a prior SARS-CoV-2 infection, which was confirmed by nucleocapsid antibody tests that came back negative both before and after vaccination.

These TCRs are of unknown antigen specificity. The material sequenced was CD4+ T cells from PBMCs cultured with SARS-CoV-2 spike peptides, taken before COVID-19 vaccination. In the paper's terms, the cell subset or site label means: SARS-CoV-2 spike overlapping peptide pool stimulation. The source of these receptors is a human donor who received a COVID-19 vaccine.

The V gene is TRBV15, the J gene TRBJ1-1; D might be TRBD1 (6 bases). V was cut by 3 bases and J by 4 bases, with 12 bases left in between. The CDR3 has 14 amino acids. In germline, CDR1 is LNHNV, CDR2 YYDKDF (reference sequence). The CDR3 nucleotides read TGTGCCACCAGCAGGGGCGGGGGGGCCACTGAAGCTTTCTTT. Translation: CATSRGGGATEAFF.

This clone was counted once. This rearrangement joins TRBV10-2 to TRBJ2-2, with TRBD1 matching 8 bases. This CDR3 comprises 15 residues. Trimming cost V 5 bases and J 7 bases; bases outside gene matches: 9. Germline CDR1 is WSHSY and CDR2 is SAAADI. CDR3 in amino acids: CASSRGQGAGGELFF. The CDR3 DNA is TGCGCCAGCAGTCGGGGGCAGGGGGCTGGCGGGGAGCTGTTTTTT.

The rearrangement uses TRBV15 and TRBJ2-1; D gene unclear. CDR1 is LNHNV, CDR2 YYDKDF, per germline (reference sequence). CDR3 length: 14 amino acids. Trimming removed 1 base at V and 2 bases at J, with 6 bases between. CDR3 protein: CATSRVSTYNEQFF. In DNA form, the CDR3 reads TGTGCCACCAGCAGAGTATCTACCTACAATGAGCAGTTCTTC.

V gene TRBV7-3 combines with J gene TRBJ1-2, with unresolved D. Per germline, CDR1 SGHTA and CDR2 FQGTGA. Trimming pared 0 bases from V and 7 bases from J, leaving 9 bases between. This CDR3 is built from 13 residues. The CDR3 protein is CASSLTAEGGYTF. The CDR3 nucleotides read TGTGCCAGCAGCTTAACGGCTGAGGGTGGCTACACCTTC.

This chain connects TRBV4-2 to TRBJ1-5, with TRBD1 as a possible D gene (5 bases). Germline values: CDR1 LGHNA, CDR2 YNFKEQ. The CDR3 covers 15 residues. V dropped 0 bases and J dropped 1 base, with 7 bases sitting between them. CDR3 DNA: TGTGCCAGCAGCCAAGAAGGGGTGAGCAATCAGCCCCAGCATTTT. It specifies CASSQEGVSNQPQHF.

This clone has just one count. The V and J genes are TRBV2 and TRBJ2-5; D possibly corresponds to TRBD2 (5 bases). Germline V lookup: CDR1 SNHLY, CDR2 FYNNEI. The CDR3 spans 13 residues. V gave up 7 bases and J gave up 4 bases, with 13 bases separating them. This CDR3 is CASNWGEGETQYF. The CDR3 DNA follows: TGTGCCAGCAATTGGGGTGAGGGAGAGACCCAGTACTTC. The full variable domain, rest sourced from reference TRBV2 and TRBJ2-5, is EPEVTQTPSHQVTQMGQEVILRCVPISNHLYFYWYRQILGQKVEFLVSFYNNEISEKSEIFDDQFSVERPDGSNFTLKIRSTKLEDSAMYFCASNWGEGETQYFGPGTRLLVL.

The rearrangement joins TRBV7-6 to TRBJ2-6; 9 bases line up with TRBD1. The junction had 8 bases not matched to a gene; V was cut back by 5 bases and J by 0 bases. This CDR3 region has 18 residues. Germline V gene data show CDR1 as SGHVS and CDR2 as FNYEAQ. The DNA for the CDR3 is TGTGCCAGCAGCCCCGGGACAGGGACCGACTCTGGGGCCAACGTCCTGACTTTC. It encodes CASSPGTGTDSGANVLTF.

This clone was recorded only once. This sequence joins TRBV19 and TRBJ1-4; 7 bases agree with TRBD1. Trimming cost V 7 bases and J 11 bases; bases outside gene matches: 25. The CDR3 covers 18 residues. Germline V gene lookup returns CDR1 LNHDA and CDR2 SQIVND (reference sequence). This chain's CDR3 is CASTDPGQYWGVVKKLFF. CDR3 nucleotides: TGTGCCAGTACTGATCCGGGACAGTATTGGGGTGTGGTGAAGAAACTGTTTTTT.

This chain uses TRBV30 with TRBJ1-5, with 7 bases fitting TRBD1. The V segment lost 5 bases and the J segment 4 bases; nucleotides outside the gene matches: 8. CDR3 size: 14 residues. CDR1 and CDR2 from the germline V gene are GTSNPN and SVGIG (reference sequence). CDR3 sequence reads: CAWARGTVNQPQHF. Here the CDR3 DNA reads TGTGCCTGGGCAAGAGGGACAGTGAATCAGCCCCAGCATTTT.

This chain connects TRBV7-2 to TRBJ2-6, with a tentative D call TRBD2 (6 bases). CDR1 is SGHTA, CDR2 FQGNSA, per germline. The V gene lost 5 bases and the J gene lost 0 bases, with 11 bases spanning the gap. CDR3 length equals 16 residues. The CDR3 protein is CASSIQTSSGANVLTF. Written as DNA, the CDR3 is TGTGCCAGCAGCATCCAGACTAGCTCTGGGGCCAACGTCCTGACTTTC.

The rearrangement links TRBV27 to TRBJ2-7; 7 bases agree with TRBD2. The CDR3 contains 13 residues. Germline V lookup: CDR1 MNHEY, CDR2 SMNVEV (reference sequence). The J segment lost 7 bases and the V segment lost 5 bases, leaving 8 bases of the junction unmatched. The CDR3 DNA reads as TGTGCCAGCAGTCCTGCGGGGGAGTGGGAGCAGTACGTC. It is translated as CASSPAGEWEQYV.

The CDR3 DNA is TGTGCCAGCAGTCGTGGGACGGGGAACACCGGGGAGCTGTTTTTT. Translation gives CASSRGTGNTGELFF. The genes are TRBV5-4 and TRBJ2-2; D possibly matches TRBD1 or TRBD2 (5 bases each). The CDR3 is made up of 15 amino acids. Germline CDR1 reads SGHNT; CDR2 reads YYREEE (reference sequence). Trimming removed 5 bases from V and 1 base from J, with 12 bases in between.

The CDR3 is CATSRELQPSNYGYTF. The CDR3 region has the DNA TGTGCCACCAGCAGAGAGTTACAGCCCTCTAACTATGGCTACACCTTC. This sequence joins TRBV15 and TRBJ1-2; no firm D call. CDR1 is LNHNV, CDR2 YYDKDF, per germline (reference sequence). The length of the CDR3 is 16 residues. Deletions cut 0 bases from V and 0 bases from J, with 11 bases between.

V usage is TRBV7-3 and J usage is TRBJ2-3, with 10 positions matching TRBD2. With V trimmed by 5 bases and J by 14 bases, 7 bases remained unmatched. Germline CDR1 reads SGHTA; CDR2 reads FQGTGA. The CDR3 runs 12 residues. The CDR3 DNA reads TGTGCCAGCAGCAAACCGGGACTAGCGACGTATTTT. Translating it yields CASSKPGLATYF.

This clone was seen a handful of times. The rearrangement links TRBV7-3 to TRBJ2-2; a possible D gene is TRBD2 (6 bases). Germline CDR1 is SGHTA and CDR2 is FQGTGA. V was cut by 0 bases and J by 5 bases, with 13 bases left in between. The CDR3 length is 16 residues. CDR3 sequence: CASSLTPGSGTGELFF. CDR3 nucleotides: TGTGCCAGCAGCTTAACCCCGGGAAGCGGGACCGGGGAGCTGTTTTTT.

The chain combines TRBV4-2 with TRBJ2-3; 9 nucleotides match TRBD2. Germline CDR1 LGHNA, CDR2 YNFKEQ. The ends lost 1 base at V and 0 bases at J; junction bases unmatched: 11. The CDR3 consists of 19 residues. The CDR3 region has the DNA TGTGCCAGCAGCCAAGTCCTAGCGGGGTTCGGGACTAGCACAGATACGCAGTATTTT. Amino acid sequence: CASSQVLAGFGTSTDTQYF.

The CDR3 DNA follows: TGTGCCAGCAGTGAAGGGGGAAGCGGGGATTACGAGCAGTACGTC. It codes for CASSEGGSGDYEQYV. The chain couples TRBV2 to TRBJ2-7; 7 bases fit TRBD2. V lost 1 base, J lost 4 bases, and 7 bases stayed unmatched. CDR1 is SNHLY and CDR2 is FYNNEI in the germline V gene. CDR3 length: 15 amino acids.

V and J are TRBV19 and TRBJ1-5; possibly TRBD1 for D (6 bases). Trimming took 7 bases from V and 6 from J, leaving 13 bases between them. The CDR3 is 13 residues long. In germline, CDR1 is LNHDA, CDR2 SQIVND (reference sequence). In DNA form, the CDR3 reads TGTGCCAGTATGCCCAGGGGAGGTCAGCCCCAGCATTTT. Translation: CASMPRGGQPQHF.

The J gene is TRBJ1-1, the V gene TRBV4-1; a possible D gene is TRBD1 (6 bases). This CDR3 is 15 amino acids long. Germline-derived CDR1 and CDR2 are MGHRA and YSYEKL. Trimming took 2 bases from V and 1 from J, leaving 11 bases between them. The CDR3 here is CASSQLWTENTEAFF. The CDR3 coding sequence is TGCGCCAGCAGCCAACTCTGGACAGAGAACACTGAAGCTTTCTTT.

The genes are TRBV19 and TRBJ1-4; D is possibly TRBD1 (6 bases). The CDR3 is 15 residues long. Trimming shortened V by 6 bases and J by 4 bases, and 15 bases separated the two germline ends. Germline assignment: CDR1 LNHDA and CDR2 SQIVND (reference sequence). CDR3 loop: CASRSRGPDNEKLFF. In nucleotides, the CDR3 is TGTGCCAGTAGGAGCAGGGGACCCGATAATGAAAAACTGTTTTTT.

The rearrangement links TRBV23-1 to TRBJ2-7; possible D gene TRBD1, 6 bases. TRBV23-1 is an open reading frame, and its role is uncertain. This CDR3 region has 16 residues. V lost 6 bases, J lost 2 bases, and 20 bases lay in between. The CDR3 loop reads CASSPIPGQMAYEQYV. Written as DNA, the CDR3 is TGCGCCAGCAGCCCGATCCCGGGACAAATGGCCTACGAGCAGTACGTC.

The V and J genes are TRBV6-2 or TRBV6-3 and TRBJ2-2; maybe TRBD2 (5 bases). Germline lookup yields CDR1 MNHEY and CDR2 SVGEGT. Trimming removed 3 bases from V and 0 bases from J, with 17 bases in between. The CDR3 loop spans 18 amino acids. The CDR3: CASSYRSDLAPNTGELFF. CDR3 sequence (DNA): TGTGCCAGCAGTTATCGCTCGGACTTGGCCCCGAACACCGGGGAGCTGTTTTTT.